This section outlines one T cell receptor beta chain sequence together with its context. Source study methods: Amplification of reference gene primers provided the estimated nucleated cell counts. Clones were sequenced by immunoSEQ multiplex PCR, and TCRdb holds only the in-frame ones, with some missing. V, J and clone size reflect that table, while D and trimming were determined from the DNA. The data contain around 430,000 clones, approximately 90% of them singletons. This specimen comes from a study of blood T cell repertoires in COVID-19. Looking at the study overall: T cells, B-cell-depleted T cells, or PBMCs provided the cDNA or gDNA that served as material.

Seattle patients were enrolled while actively infected and followed longitudinally. V dropped 5 bases and J dropped 8 bases, with 21 bases sitting between them. There are 15 residues in the CDR3. Germline V gene sequence: CDR1 MNHEY, CDR2 SVGAGI. This chain joins TRBV6-5 and TRBJ1-2; D is possibly TRBD1 (6 bases). The sequence derives from a woman in her fifties or sixties with COVID-19, enrolled during active disease. The sequencing input was peripheral blood. The CDR3 is CASSPTGGAQSGYTF. CDR3 nucleotides: TGTGCCAGCAGTCCGACGGGGGGGGCGCAGAGCGGCTACACCTTC.